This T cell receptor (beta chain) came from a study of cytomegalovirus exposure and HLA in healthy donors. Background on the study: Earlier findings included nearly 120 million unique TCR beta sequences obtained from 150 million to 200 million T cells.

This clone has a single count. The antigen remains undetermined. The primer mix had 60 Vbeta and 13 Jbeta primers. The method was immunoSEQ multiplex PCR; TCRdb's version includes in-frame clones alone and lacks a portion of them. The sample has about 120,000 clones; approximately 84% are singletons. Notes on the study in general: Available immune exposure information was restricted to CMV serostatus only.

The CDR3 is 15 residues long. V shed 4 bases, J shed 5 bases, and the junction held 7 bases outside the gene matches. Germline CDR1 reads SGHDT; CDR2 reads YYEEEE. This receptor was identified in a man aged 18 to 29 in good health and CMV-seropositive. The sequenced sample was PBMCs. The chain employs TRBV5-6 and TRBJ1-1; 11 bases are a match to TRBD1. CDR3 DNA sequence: TGTGCCAGCAGCGAAGTTGGACAGGGGGCGACTGAAGCTTTCTTT. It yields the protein CASSEVGQGATEAFF.